This T cell receptor (beta chain) was observed in a study of regulatory T cells in long-lasting Graves disease (dated by TCRdb to the early 2020s). About the full investigation: Newly diagnosed Graves' disease patients had taken antithyroid drugs for less than 3 months. The study was conducted in China and was registered as a clinical trial. A total of roughly 35 samples underwent TCR sequencing: around 13 from persistent and around 20 from newly diagnosed Graves' disease patients. Patients with persistent Graves' disease were compared with patients with newly diagnosed Graves' disease using TCR sequencing and RNA sequencing of peripheral blood.

The paper's findings and limits, for the study overall: Sequencing and analysis were limited to the TCR beta chain. The study examined only peripheral blood because the primary lesion, thyroid tissue, could not be accessed. The authors acknowledged the small sample size as a limitation that may reduce accuracy. Patients with persistent disease shared more public clonotypes (around 2,500) than newly diagnosed patients did (about 1,000). Persistent Graves' disease patients showed lower TCR Shannon entropy and fewer highly expanded clones than newly diagnosed patients, suggesting clonal expansion. Persistent disease showed preferential use of TRBV28, TRBJ1-2 and TRBJ2-5, whereas newly diagnosed disease favored TRBV20-1 and TRBJ2-1.

CDR1 and CDR2 were assigned from the germline V gene as MGHRA and YSYEKL. There are 15 amino acids in the CDR3, from cysteine to phenylalanine inclusive. Only the CDR3 portion is preserved as DNA: 45 bases, with reading frame beginning at the first base. V lost 6 bases and J lost 1 base, and the count of bases not matched to a germline gene is 8. On this clonotype itself: Its antigen is not yet known. Per-nucleotide qualities are absent, and no much larger clonotype sits a single base away.

The method was multiplex PCR. The sequencer was an Illumina HiSeq 4000. iRepertoire HTBI primers and Arm-PCR amplification of CDR3 regions were used to construct TCR beta libraries. Before sequencing, the PCR products went through gel purification. The authors' analysis ran thus. Across samples, roughly 60 TRBV and around 15 TRBJ segments were identified and used for gene usage analysis of CDR3 amino acid clonotypes. COPE and FqMerger were used to merge the filtered high-quality paired reads into contigs. Contigs were aligned with BLAST to IMGT TRBV, TRBD and TRBJ reference genes, and CDR3 was defined per IMGT. Clonotypes above 0.1% frequency were classified as highly expanded clones. Repertoire diversity was measured by Shannon entropy, and V-J evenness by the Gini coefficient. Clonotypes shared by more than one individual were considered public. Using fastp at Q25 and MiXCR, TCRdb reprocessed the public reads and kept productive beta chains. Rows matching on CDR3 protein sequence are summarized as one entry with the most common DNA and genes. For this entry, the V and J calls and clone size follow TCRdb and not the study's own pipeline. The sample yields hundreds of thousands of distinct CDR3 sequences; approximately 20% were counted once. The ten largest clones take up about 39% of the sample.

This specimen's time point label, interpreted: newly diagnosed GD, antithyroid drugs for less than 3 months. RNA was extracted from PBMCs in TRIzol for both TCR sequencing and RNA sequencing. Graves' disease was diagnosed according to American Thyroid Association guidelines. Patients were recruited from an endocrinology department in Xi'an, China. Each patient gave approximately 10 milliliters of peripheral blood, collected in an EDTA anticoagulant tube. Ficoll Paque Plus density gradient separation was used to isolate PBMCs, and no additional T cell sorting was done. RNA quality was checked with an Agilent 2100 Bioanalyzer and agarose gel, and concentration with a NanoDrop 2000.

The chain uses TRBV4-1 and TRBJ1-1, with 7 junctional bases fitting TRBD1. The receptor was isolated from a female donor with Graves disease. The sample in question was peripheral blood mononuclear cells (PBMCs), obtained at new diagnosis, from a patient treated with antithyroid drugs. The CDR3 region has the sequence CASRFDREANTEAFF. Read as DNA, the sequence is TGCGCCAGCAGGTTCGACAGGGAGGCGAACACTGAAGCTTTCTTT.